The source of this TCR beta chain is a study of cytomegalovirus exposure and HLA in healthy donors. Use of 60 Vbeta and 13 Jbeta primers characterized the PCR. Generated by immunoSEQ multiplex PCR, the TCRdb table keeps only in-frame clones and is missing some. The table shows around 150,000 clones, with 70% to 80% occurring only once. Germline CDR1 and CDR2: MNHEY and SMNVEV (reference sequence). This CDR3 comprises 16 residues. With 3 bases clipped from V and 7 bases from J, the junction kept 6 bases outside the gene matches. The genes are TRBV27 and TRBJ2-1; 13 bases are shared with TRBD2. The receptor was derived from a middle-aged woman in good health and CMV-seronegative. The source material was PBMCs. CDR3: CASSLVGLAGRNEQFF. CDR3 nucleotide sequence: TGTGCCAGCAGTTTGGTGGGACTAGCGGGAAGGAATGAGCAGTTCTTC.